Listed here are 22 T cell receptor beta chains from one sample, sequenced in a study of blood T cell repertoires in COVID-19. Profiling relied on immunoSEQ multiplex PCR, and the TCRdb table lists in-frame clones only, not all of them. Of around 250,000 clones listed, around 82% are singletons. The sample taken for sequencing was peripheral blood. The receptors stem from a human donor in a cohort sampled during active COVID-19.

This rearrangement joins TRBV6-5 to TRBJ2-2; no reliable D call. The germline CDR1 and CDR2 sequences are MNHEY and SVGAGI. With 7 bases removed from V and 4 bases from J, the gap between germline ends came to 10 bases. The CDR3 is 13 amino acids. CDR3 bases: TGTGCCAGCATCCCGGGTTTCACCGGGGAGCTGTTTTTT. Amino acids: CASIPGFTGELFF.

The chain recombines TRBV3-1 (or the pseudogene TRBV3-2) with TRBJ2-1; D is unresolved. CDR3 length: 12 residues. From germline, CDR1 is LGHDT and CDR2 YNNKEL (reference sequence). The V gene lost 4 bases and the J gene lost 4 bases, with 5 bases spanning the gap. For the CDR3, the DNA is TGTGCCAGCAGCCCCACTTACAATGAGCAGTTCTTC. It encodes CASSPTYNEQFF.

This clone was seen a handful of times. V gene TRBV15 combines with J gene TRBJ2-7; TRBD1 might be the D (6 bases). There are 13 residues in the CDR3. V was shortened by 8 bases and J by 3 bases, with 14 bases between the two germline ends. Germline V CDR1 and CDR2: LNHNV, YYDKDF (reference sequence). This chain's CDR3 is CATQQGWSYEQYF. As DNA, the CDR3 is TGTGCCACCCAACAGGGTTGGAGCTACGAGCAGTACTTC.

This clone was seen just once. The genes are TRBV6-1 and TRBJ1-5, with TRBD1 identical over 7 bases. The CDR3 loop spans 15 amino acids. The germline CDR1 and CDR2 sequences are MNHNS and SASEGT. V trimming: 3 bases; J trimming: 7 bases; junction bases outside the gene matches: 9. The CDR3 bases are TGTGCCAGCAGTGAGGCACAGGGGTGGTACCAGCCCCAGCATTTT. It yields the protein CASSEAQGWYQPQHF.

The rearrangement links TRBV6-5 to TRBJ1-1; D might be TRBD1 (6 bases). CDR3 length: 15 residues. Germline-derived CDR1 and CDR2 are MNHEY and SVGAGI. Trimming removed 6 bases at V and 0 bases at J, with 14 bases between. The CDR3 spells CASSPQGSMNTEAFF. In nucleotides, the CDR3 is TGTGCCAGCAGCCCACAGGGCTCGATGAACACTGAAGCTTTCTTT.

This chain links TRBV15 with TRBJ2-7; 11 bases are shared with TRBD2. The CDR3 runs to 16 residues. Germline V CDR1 and CDR2: LNHNV, YYDKDF (reference sequence). The J segment lost 3 bases and the V segment lost 1 base, leaving 5 bases of the junction unmatched. The CDR3 loop reads CATSRAGTSGNYEQYF. Written as DNA, the CDR3 is TGTGCCACCAGCAGAGCCGGGACTAGCGGAAACTACGAGCAGTACTTC.

The rearrangement joins TRBV24-1 to TRBJ2-1; D ambiguous. The V gene lost 0 bases and the J gene lost 10 bases, with 12 bases spanning the gap. Germline V gives CDR1 KGHDR, CDR2 SFDVKD. CDR3 length: 14 amino acids. Written as DNA, the CDR3 is TGTGCCACCAGTGATTTGGACCTAGGCGGCGAGCAGTTCTTC. The encoded protein is CATSDLDLGGEQFF.

Only one count was recorded for this clone. The chain recombines TRBV6-6 with TRBJ1-1; TRBD1 is a possible D gene (6 bases). Germline V gene lookup returns CDR1 MNHNY and CDR2 SVGAGI (reference sequence). The CDR3 covers 15 residues. Trimming took off 7 bases at V and 7 bases at J, with 22 bases between the two ends. CDR3 DNA sequence: TGTGCCAGCATCTACCCGGACAGATCACATGGTGAAGCTTTCTTT. As protein: CASIYPDRSHGEAFF.

The chain combines TRBV7-9 with TRBJ2-7; 7 bases agree with TRBD2. The CDR3 is made up of 14 amino acids. J was trimmed by 5 bases and V by 7 bases; bases with no gene match: 11. Germline V gene data show CDR1 as SEHNR and CDR2 as FQNEAQ (reference sequence). The CDR3 bases are TGTGCCAGCACCAAACTCACTAGCGCCCACGAGCAGTACTTC. It yields the protein CASTKLTSAHEQYF.

The chain links TRBV7-8 to TRBJ1-4; D gene ambiguous. Germline values: CDR1 SGHVS, CDR2 FQNEAQ. V was cut by 4 bases and J by 2 bases, with 11 bases left in between. CDR3 size: 15 residues. CDR3 amino acids: CASSYVGRTNEKLFF. CDR3 in DNA: TGTGCCAGCAGCTACGTCGGTCGGACTAATGAAAAACTGTTTTTT.

The J gene is TRBJ1-1, the V gene TRBV3-1 (or the pseudogene TRBV3-2); D is perhaps TRBD1 (5 bases). This CDR3 has 13 amino acids. Trimming pared 0 bases from V and 8 bases from J, leaving 10 bases between. Per germline, CDR1 LGHDT and CDR2 YNNKEL (reference sequence). The CDR3 DNA reads TGTGCCAGCAGCCAAGAATACGGACAAGAAGCTTTCTTT. It encodes CASSQEYGQEAFF.

In this sample, this clone turned up once. The chain is built from TRBV28 and TRBJ2-7; maybe TRBD2 (5 bases). The CDR3 consists of 16 residues. Looked up from germline, CDR1 is MDHEN and CDR2 is SYDVKM. Trimming removed 6 bases at V and 4 bases at J, with 22 bases between. In nucleotides, the CDR3 is TGTGCCAGCAGCAATCTAGCTTCGGACCGGCTATACGAGCAGTACTTC. It encodes CASSNLASDRLYEQYF.

The chain recombines TRBV6-5 with TRBJ2-7, with TRBD1 matching over 7 bases. Germline values: CDR1 MNHEY, CDR2 SVGAGI. The CDR3 spans 15 residues. The V segment lost 4 bases and the J segment 0 bases; nucleotides outside the gene matches: 6. The DNA for the CDR3 is TGTGCCAGCAGTTGGGGACAGCCTCGCTCCTACGAGCAGTACTTC. It is translated as CASSWGQPRSYEQYF.

This rearrangement joins TRBV5-8 to TRBJ1-6; a weak D match, TRBD1 (5 bases). V was cut by 9 bases and J by 9 bases, with 16 bases left in between. CDR1 and CDR2 (germline): SGHTS, YDEGEE. The CDR3 consists of 13 residues. The CDR3 reads CANERGGGSPLHF. The CDR3 DNA follows: TGTGCCAACGAACGCGGGGGTGGTTCACCCCTCCACTTT.

The V call is TRBV7-2, the J call TRBJ2-1, with D perhaps matching TRBD2 (5 bases). Trimming shortened V by 2 bases and J by 5 bases, and 13 bases separated the two germline ends. CDR3 length: 15 residues. CDR1 and CDR2 (germline): SGHTA, FQGNSA. The CDR3 nucleotides read TGTGCCAGCAGCTTATCCCAATGGCGGGACAATGAGCAGTTCTTC. It specifies CASSLSQWRDNEQFF. The variable domain in full, completed from reference TRBV7-2 and TRBJ2-1, reads GAGVSQSPSNKVTEKGKDVELRCDPISGHTALYWYRQSLGQGLEFLIYFQGNSAPDKSGLPSDRFSAERTGGSVSTLTIQRTQQEDSAVYLCASSLSQWRDNEQFFGPGTRLTVL.

The chain recombines TRBV3-1 (or the pseudogene TRBV3-2) with TRBJ2-2; no reliable D call. Trimming left V 0 bases short and J 2 bases short, with 13 bases between. CDR3 length: 17 amino acids. Germline values: CDR1 LGHDT, CDR2 YNNKEL (reference sequence). The DNA of the CDR3 is TGTGCCAGCAGCCAAGATCGGGTTAGGAGAAACACCGGGGAGCTGTTTTTT. This codes for CASSQDRVRRNTGELFF.

The gene calls are TRBV11-2 and TRBJ2-7; possibly TRBD2 for D (5 bases). Germline V gene data show CDR1 as SGHAT and CDR2 as FQNNGV. Trimming removed 5 bases from V and 4 bases from J, with 12 bases in between. The CDR3 has 13 amino acids. The CDR3 sequence: CASSPSPGYEQYF. DNA for the CDR3: TGTGCCAGCAGCCCCTCCCCGGGGTACGAGCAGTACTTC.

Only a few counts were recorded for this clone. The chain links TRBV5-1 to TRBJ2-7; 11 nucleotides agree with TRBD1. Germline values: CDR1 SGHRS, CDR2 YFSETQ. J gave up 9 bases and V 0 bases, and 8 bases lay outside the gene matches. The CDR3 runs 15 residues. For the CDR3, the DNA is TGCGCCAGCAGCTTGGTCTGGACAGGGGGCCCGAGGCAGTACTTC. Protein: CASSLVWTGGPRQYF.

V usage is TRBV19 and J usage is TRBJ1-2, with TRBD1 identical over 7 bases. CDR3 size: 12 residues. The germline V gene encodes CDR1 LNHDA and CDR2 SQIVND (reference sequence). After removal of 6 bases from V and 2 bases from J, the junction contained 0 bases not matched to a gene. The CDR3 nucleotides read TGTGCCAGTAGGACAGGGAACTATGGCTACACCTTC. This gives the protein CASRTGNYGYTF.

The chain joins TRBV25-1 to TRBJ1-2; TRBD1 matches at 7 bases. The CDR3 sequence is 14 residues long. V shed 0 bases and J 4 bases; nucleotides not matched to a gene: 2. Per the germline V gene, CDR1 is MGHDK and CDR2 is SYGVNS. The CDR3 DNA reads TGTGCCAGCAGTGAATATGACAGGGCCTATGGCTACACCTTC. Residues: CASSEYDRAYGYTF.

This clone has a single count. V and J are TRBV6-5 and TRBJ2-2; TRBD1 aligns across 7 bases. This CDR3 has 16 residues. V shed 0 bases and J 7 bases; nucleotides not matched to a gene: 8. CDR1 is MNHEY and CDR2 is SVGAGI in the germline V gene. CDR3 loop: CASSYSGGTAHGELFF. In nucleotides, the CDR3 is TGTGCCAGCAGTTACTCGGGTGGGACAGCCCACGGGGAGCTGTTTTTT.

The gene calls are TRBV15 and TRBJ2-1; the match to TRBD1 covers 9 bases. J was trimmed by 9 bases and V by 6 bases; bases with no gene match: 18. The CDR3 is 17 amino acids. Germline-derived CDR1 and CDR2 are LNHNV and YYDKDF (reference sequence). This chain's CDR3 is CATSPEEGTGSFGEQFF. CDR3 sequence (DNA): TGTGCCACCAGTCCAGAAGAGGGGACAGGGTCGTTCGGTGAGCAGTTCTTC.